This TCR beta chain appears in the sequencing data of a study of OX40 agonist ivuxolimab in advanced cancers. Study information: Those treated in dose escalation had hepatocellular carcinoma, melanoma, renal cell cancer or head and neck cancer.

Germline loops: CDR1 SGHDN, CDR2 FVKESK. This CDR3 contains 12 residues. V shed 3 bases and J shed 8 bases, with 10 bases lying between them. The data were produced by immunoSEQ multiplex PCR, yet TCRdb's version contains in-frame clones alone and is incomplete. Here the sample spans about 77,000 clones, approximately 84% being singletons. This sample comprised CD4+ or CD8+ T cells sorted from blood, obtained in a trial of the OX40 agonist ivuxolimab. The receptor's source is an adult with an advanced solid tumor such as melanoma, head and neck, liver or kidney cancer. The chain carries TRBV14 and TRBJ1-1; D is perhaps TRBD1 (6 bases). In DNA form, the CDR3 reads TGTGCCAGCAGCCAGGGGGCAGGGGAAGCTTTCTTT. This gives the protein CASSQGAGEAFF.